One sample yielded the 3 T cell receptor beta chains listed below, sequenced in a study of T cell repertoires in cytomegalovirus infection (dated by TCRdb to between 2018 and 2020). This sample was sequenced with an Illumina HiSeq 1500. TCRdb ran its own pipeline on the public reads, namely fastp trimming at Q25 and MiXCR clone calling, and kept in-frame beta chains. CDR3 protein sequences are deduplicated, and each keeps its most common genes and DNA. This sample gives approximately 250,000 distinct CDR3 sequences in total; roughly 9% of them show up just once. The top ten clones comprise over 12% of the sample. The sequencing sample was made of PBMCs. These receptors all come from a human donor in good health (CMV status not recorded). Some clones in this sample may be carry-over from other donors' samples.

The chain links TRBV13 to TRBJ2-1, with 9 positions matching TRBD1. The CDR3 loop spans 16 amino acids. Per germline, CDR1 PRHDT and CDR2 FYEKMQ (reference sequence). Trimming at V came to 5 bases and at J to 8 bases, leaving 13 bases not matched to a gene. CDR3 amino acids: CASSPPLQGASHEQFF. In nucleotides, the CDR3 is TGTGCCAGCAGCCCCCCGTTACAGGGGGCTTCTCATGAGCAGTTCTTC. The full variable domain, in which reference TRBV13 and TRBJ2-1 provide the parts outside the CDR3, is AAGVIQSPRHLIKEKRETATLKCYPIPRHDTVYWYQQGPGQDPQFLISFYEKMQSDKGSIPDRFSAQQFSDYHSELNMSSLELGDSALYFCASSPPLQGASHEQFFGPGTRLTVL.

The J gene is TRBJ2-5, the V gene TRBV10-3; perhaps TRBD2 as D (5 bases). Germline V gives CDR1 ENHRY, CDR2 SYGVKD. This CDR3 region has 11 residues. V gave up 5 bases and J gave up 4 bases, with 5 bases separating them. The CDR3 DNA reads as TGTGCCATCAGTCGGGGAGAGACCCAGTACTTC. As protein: CAISRGETQYF.

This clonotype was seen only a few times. The CDR3 DNA follows: TGTGCCAGCAGCATCCAATCCGGGACAGGGAAAACCGGGGAGCTGTTTTTT. Translating gives CASSIQSGTGKTGELFF. The rearrangement joins TRBV5-5 to TRBJ2-2; 9 positions agree with TRBD1. There are 17 residues in the CDR3. Germline V gene data show CDR1 as SGHKS and CDR2 as YYEKEE (reference sequence). V trimming: 4 bases; J trimming: 5 bases; junction bases outside the gene matches: 12.